This T cell receptor beta chain was documented in a study of blood T cell repertoires in COVID-19. Looking at the study overall: Sites across the United States, Italy and Spain contributed samples from acute and convalescent COVID-19. PBMCs, B-cell-depleted T cells, or T cells were the source of the cDNA or gDNA that made up the material.

In the source study's methods: Counts of nucleated cells, estimated from reference gene primer amplification, were obtained. Measured with immunoSEQ multiplex PCR; TCRdb has only the in-frame clones, and not every one. The V and J calls and clone size were taken over from that table, and D and trimming were inferred from the DNA. The table lists roughly 100,000 clones, roughly nine tenths of them singletons. CDR1 is MDHEN, CDR2 SYDVKM, per germline. CDR3 size: 13 residues. V was pared by 6 bases and J by 1 base, with 9 bases between. The receptor comes from a woman at least 80 years old with active COVID-19. The V gene is TRBV28, the J gene TRBJ1-2, with D unclear. Source material: peripheral blood. The CDR3 DNA reads as TGTGCCAGCAGGACCGGGATTAACTATGGCTACACCTTC. It yields the protein CASRTGINYGYTF.